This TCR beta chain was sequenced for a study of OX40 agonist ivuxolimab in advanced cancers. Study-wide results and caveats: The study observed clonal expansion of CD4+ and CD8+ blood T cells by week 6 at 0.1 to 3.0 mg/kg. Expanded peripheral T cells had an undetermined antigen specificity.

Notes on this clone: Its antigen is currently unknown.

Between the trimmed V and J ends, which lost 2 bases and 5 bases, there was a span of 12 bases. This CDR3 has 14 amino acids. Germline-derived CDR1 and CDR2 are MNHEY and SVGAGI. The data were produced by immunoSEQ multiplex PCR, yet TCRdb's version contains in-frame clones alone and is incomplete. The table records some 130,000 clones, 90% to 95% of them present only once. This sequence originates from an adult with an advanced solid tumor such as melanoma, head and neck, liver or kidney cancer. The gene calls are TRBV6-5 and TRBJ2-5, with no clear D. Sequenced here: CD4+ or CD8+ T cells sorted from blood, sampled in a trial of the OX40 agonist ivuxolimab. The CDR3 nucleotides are TGTGCCAGCAGTTACGGAGTGGGAACGGAGACCCAGTACTTC. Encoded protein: CASSYGVGTETQYF.